The rows below give T cell receptor beta chains drawn from one sample of a study of early T cells in non-severe SARS-CoV-2 infection. MiXCR, run by TCRdb on the 5' RACE reads, gives a single entry per CDR3 protein. This table has about 49,000 distinct CDR3 sequences, about 11% appearing once. What was sequenced was whole blood. These receptors were collected from an adult who was a healthcare worker with PCR-confirmed SARS-CoV-2 infection or an uninfected control (not recorded which). The CDR3 runs from the conserved cysteine through the conserved F or W. D genes are given only for firm matches. Clone size, where shown, is once, few, many, or a class for clones that have expanded.

J,D,size,V,CDR3,DNA
TRBJ2-3,TRBD1,few,TRBV5-1,CASSLSGQGSATQYF,TGCGCCAGCAGCCTATCGGGACAGGGTTCCGCCACGCAGTATTTT
TRBJ2-5,TRBD1,few,TRBV5-1,CASSQSGQQETQYF,TGCGCCAGCAGCCAGTCGGGACAGCAAGAGACCCAGTACTTC
TRBJ2-5,NA,NA,TRBV19,CASRDYQETQYF,TGTGCCAGTAGGGACTACCAAGAGACCCAGTACTTC
TRBJ2-5,TRBD2,few,TRBV29-1,CSVDGSGGAETQYF,TGCAGCGTTGACGGTAGCGGGGGGGCTGAGACCCAGTACTTC
TRBJ2-1,TRBD2,NA,TRBV6-5,CASRPILAGAAYNEQFF,TGTGCCAGCAGACCTATCCTAGCGGGAGCCGCCTACAATGAGCAGTTCTTC
TRBJ2-3,TRBD2,NA,TRBV7-2,CASSLSGITDTQYF,TGTGCCAGCAGCTTAAGCGGGATCACAGATACGCAGTATTTT
TRBJ2-5,NA,many,TRBV11-2,CASSLDRKETQYF,TGTGCCAGCAGCTTAGACAGGAAAGAGACCCAGTACTTC
TRBJ1-4,NA,few,TRBV20-1,CSASRLREGIEKLFF,TGCAGTGCTAGCCGTCTCAGGGAGGGCATTGAAAAACTGTTTTTT
TRBJ1-2,NA,many,TRBV7-9,CALSGTRPSEYGYTF,TGTGCCCTGTCCGGGACAAGACCCTCCGAATATGGCTACACCTTC
TRBJ1-5,NA,NA,TRBV9,CASSVDSYNQPQHF,TGTGCCAGCAGCGTAGACAGCTACAATCAGCCCCAGCATTTT
TRBJ2-2,NA,NA,TRBV28,CASSPSPTRGYTGELFF,TGTGCCAGCAGCCCCAGTCCAACACGAGGATACACCGGGGAGCTGTTTTTT
TRBJ2-5,NA,few,TRBV2,CASSVQETQYF,TGTGCCAGCAGTGTCCAAGAGACCCAGTACTTC
TRBJ1-1,TRBD1,NA,TRBV5-1,CASSLTGANTEAFF,TGCGCCAGCAGCTTAACAGGGGCGAACACTGAAGCTTTCTTT
TRBJ2-7,NA,few,TRBV18,CASSDRDLLAYEQYF,TGTGCCAGCTCAGACCGGGATCTCCTAGCCTACGAGCAGTACTTC
TRBJ2-2,NA,NA,TRBV12-3/TRBV12-4,CASSVSGTANTGELFF,TGTGCCAGCAGTGTATCCGGGACGGCGAACACCGGGGAGCTGTTTTTT
TRBJ1-1,NA,many,TRBV30,CAWRRAPGNAEAFF,TGTGCCTGGAGGAGGGCCCCAGGGAACGCTGAAGCTTTCTTT
TRBJ1-1,TRBD1,many,TRBV7-3,CASSDQGAGTEAFF,TGTGCCAGCAGCGATCAGGGGGCAGGCACTGAAGCTTTCTTT
TRBJ2-2,NA,few,TRBV20-1,CSARSRMGNTGELFF,TGCAGTGCAAGATCCCGAATGGGCAACACCGGGGAGCTGTTTTTT
TRBJ2-1,TRBD2,many,TRBV7-6,CASSLLAGVEQFF,TGTGCCAGCAGCTTGCTAGCGGGAGTTGAGCAGTTCTTC
TRBJ2-6,NA,many,TRBV5-1,CASSPEVGAGANVLTF,TGCGCCAGCAGCCCTGAGGTTGGGGCAGGGGCCAACGTCCTGACTTTC
TRBJ2-1,TRBD2,many,TRBV12-3/TRBV12-4,CASTLRREGRNEQFF,TGTGCCAGCACCCTTAGGCGGGAGGGCCGGAATGAGCAGTTCTTC
TRBJ2-2,TRBD2,NA,TRBV6-1,CASFLGGDTGELFF,TGTGCCAGCTTTTTGGGGGGGGACACCGGGGAGCTGTTTTTT
TRBJ2-7,NA,many,TRBV27,CASSGGFYEQYF,TGTGCCAGCAGTGGAGGATTCTACGAGCAGTACTTC
TRBJ2-2,NA,many,TRBV29-1,CNGRRNTGELFF,TGCAATGGGAGGAGGAACACCGGGGAGCTGTTTTTT
TRBJ2-2,NA,many,TRBV11-2,CASSFPRMGLNTGELFF,TGTGCCAGCAGCTTCCCTAGAATGGGGTTAAACACCGGGGAGCTGTTTTTT
TRBJ2-1,NA,NA,TRBV7-6,CASSQGNEQFF,TGTGCCAGCTCTCAGGGCAATGAGCAGTTCTTC
TRBJ1-6,NA,many,TRBV11-2,CASSLVVVGSPLHF,TGTGCCAGCAGCTTAGTAGTGGTGGGATCACCCCTCCACTTT
TRBJ1-1,NA,NA,TRBV4-1,CASSPMNSGTEAFF,TGCGCCAGCAGCCCAATGAATTCGGGCACTGAAGCTTTCTTT
TRBJ2-7,NA,many,TRBV25-1,CASNLGGARDEQYF,TGTGCCAGCAACCTCGGAGGGGCGAGGGACGAGCAGTACTTC
TRBJ2-7,NA,many,TRBV7-9,CASSHRSYEQYF,TGTGCCAGCAGCCACAGGAGCTACGAGCAGTACTTC
TRBJ2-1,TRBD1,NA,TRBV27,CASSFTGGTPSYNEQFF,TGTGCCAGCAGCTTTACAGGGGGTACCCCCTCCTACAATGAGCAGTTCTTC
TRBJ1-6,NA,few,TRBV18,CASSPQGMNSPLHF,TGTGCCAGCTCACCACAGGGAATGAATTCACCCCTCCACTTT
TRBJ2-1,TRBD2,NA,TRBV3-1,CASSHGLAGGPQFF,TGTGCCAGCAGCCACGGACTAGCGGGGGGCCCCCAGTTCTTC
TRBJ2-2,TRBD1,few,TRBV12-3/TRBV12-4,CASSLTGDTGELFF,TGTGCCAGCAGCCTGACAGGGGACACCGGGGAGCTGTTTTTT
TRBJ1-5,TRBD1,few,TRBV7-2,CASSLGDRVVNQPQHF,TGTGCCAGCAGCTTAGGCGACAGGGTTGTCAATCAGCCCCAGCATTTT
TRBJ2-7,NA,NA,TRBV4-2,CASSQPGQSSYEQYF,TGTGCCAGCAGCCAGCCAGGACAGAGCTCCTACGAGCAGTACTTC
TRBJ1-1,NA,many,TRBV7-9,CASSSGRTNTEAFF,TGTGCCAGCAGTTCCGGGAGAACTAACACTGAAGCTTTCTTT
TRBJ1-5,NA,many,TRBV6-2/TRBV6-3,CASGRTGTGVAQPQHF,TGTGCCAGCGGACGGACCGGGACCGGAGTAGCTCAGCCCCAGCATTTT
TRBJ1-1,NA,many,TRBV11-2,CASSLVARGNTEAFF,TGTGCCAGCAGCTTAGTTGCCAGGGGGAACACTGAAGCTTTCTTT
TRBJ2-7,TRBD2,few,TRBV5-1,CASSFYRTSASEQYF,TGCGCCAGCAGTTTTTATAGGACTAGCGCGAGCGAGCAGTACTTC
TRBJ1-3,TRBD1,few,TRBV12-3/TRBV12-4,CASSPRQGRYSGNTIYF,TGTGCCAGCAGCCCCCGACAGGGACGTTACTCTGGAAACACCATATATTTT
TRBJ2-7,NA,many,TRBV28,CASSFGALGGVVEQYF,TGTGCCAGCAGTTTCGGGGCCTTGGGCGGAGTGGTCGAGCAGTACTTC
TRBJ1-2,NA,many,TRBV7-9,CASSSGNYYGYTF,TGTGCCAGCAGTTCAGGGAACTACTATGGCTACACCTTC
TRBJ2-5,NA,NA,TRBV7-6,CASTGGSRGETQYF,TGTGCCAGCACAGGAGGAAGTAGGGGAGAGACCCAGTACTTC
TRBJ2-1,TRBD2,NA,TRBV11-3,CASSSFGGRSYNEQFF,TGTGCCAGCAGCTCCTTCGGCGGGAGATCCTACAATGAGCAGTTCTTC
TRBJ1-3,NA,many,TRBV20-1,CSANPSGNTIYF,TGCAGTGCTAACCCCTCTGGAAACACCATATATTTT
TRBJ2-5,NA,many,TRBV3-1,CASSLRETQYF,TGTGCCAGCAGCCTGAGGGAGACCCAGTACTTC
TRBJ1-3,NA,many,TRBV7-2,CASSLSRGLSGNTIYF,TGTGCCAGCAGCTTAAGCAGGGGACTCTCTGGAAACACCATATATTTT
TRBJ2-7,NA,many,TRBV18,CASTLRAGRGLYEQYF,TGTGCCAGCACCCTGAGGGCCGGACGAGGGCTTTACGAGCAGTACTTC
TRBJ2-7,TRBD2,NA,TRBV7-2,CASSATSGYYEQYF,TGTGCCAGCAGTGCTACTAGCGGGTACTACGAGCAGTACTTC
TRBJ2-2,TRBD1,NA,TRBV20-1,CSARSTGGTGELFF,TGCAGTGCCCGTTCCACAGGGGGCACCGGGGAGCTGTTTTTT
TRBJ2-5,TRBD1,many,TRBV13,CASSDRGNQETQYF,TGTGCCAGCAGCGACAGGGGTAACCAAGAGACCCAGTACTTC
TRBJ1-2,NA,few,TRBV5-1,CASSRGDARGEGYTF,TGCGCCAGCAGCCGAGGGGACGCGAGAGGGGAGGGCTACACCTTC
TRBJ1-3,NA,few,TRBV9,CASSVQIGNTIYF,TGTGCCAGCAGCGTACAGATCGGAAACACCATATATTTT
TRBJ1-2,NA,many,TRBV29-1,CSVDRDGYTF,TGCAGCGTTGACAGGGATGGCTACACCTTC